This is a list of T cell receptor beta chains from one sample in a study of blood T cell repertoires in COVID-19. Here immunoSEQ multiplex PCR was the method, and the copy in TCRdb shows in-frame clones only, minus some. The sample lists around 390,000 clones; approximately 87% were seen once. Sequencing input: PBMCs or T cells enriched from blood (not recorded which). The receptors were sampled from a woman aged 50 to 60 who had recovered from COVID-19. Each CDR3 is given without its conserved first and last residue. Rows may omit the clone size; those that give it use once, few, many or a size class.

clone size,V gene,J gene,CDR3 protein
NA,TRBV7-9,TRBJ1-6,ASSFSSVHSYNSPLH
NA,TRBV19,TRBJ1-2,ASSIGLQGAEGYT
NA,TRBV5-1,TRBJ1-2,ASSSRTGVGNGYT
NA,TRBV11-2,TRBJ1-1,ASSDRQGPNTEAF
NA,TRBV5-1,TRBJ2-3,ASSWGQGDTQY
NA,TRBV27,TRBJ2-1,ASTTGVSSYNEQF
NA,TRBV2,TRBJ2-7,ASSLQAYEQY
once,TRBV28,TRBJ1-1,ASSSPGRARLEAF
NA,TRBV19,TRBJ1-1,ASSTLRLTEAF
NA,TRBV3-1/TRBV3-2,TRBJ2-5,ASSQRRGGPETQY
NA,TRBV4-2,TRBJ2-3,ASSQDRLAGVSTDTQY
NA,TRBV14,TRBJ1-6,ASSQSDRGNSPLH
NA,TRBV2,TRBJ2-1,ASRVGQGGYNEQF
NA,TRBV28,TRBJ1-2,ASTLTGVYGYT
NA,TRBV7-2,TRBJ2-1,ASSLGVTSGGNEQF
NA,TRBV30,TRBJ2-7,ACALAGSHEQY
NA,TRBV7-9,TRBJ1-3,ASSTEQGARNTIY
NA,TRBV28,TRBJ1-2,ASSLDGEHGYT
once,TRBV4-2,TRBJ1-2,ASSPSGGEGYGYT
NA,TRBV14,TRBJ1-6,ASREWNSPLH
NA,TRBV28,TRBJ2-2,ASSPGLDLTGELF
NA,TRBV18,TRBJ2-7,ASSRTMDEQY
NA,TRBV10-3,TRBJ2-2,AISESNGGRAVGELF
NA,TRBV28,TRBJ1-5,ASSFSSQPQH
few,TRBV7-2,TRBJ1-3,ASSFSYLGQILGNTIY
NA,TRBV6-2/TRBV6-3,TRBJ1-1,ASSSNPGLLEAF
few,TRBV5-4,TRBJ1-2,ASSLSGQIFGYT
NA,TRBV6-5,TRBJ2-2,ASISQGSAGELF
NA,TRBV7-7,TRBJ2-1,ASSNSGHNEQF
NA,TRBV3-1/TRBV3-2,TRBJ1-2,ASSPTGQGVSGYT
NA,TRBV7-2,TRBJ1-2,ASSLVAGLAGGYT
NA,TRBV11-2,TRBJ1-2,ASSSRTGDSYGYT
NA,TRBV5-4,TRBJ1-5,ASSLGGQGKSNQPQH
NA,TRBV9,TRBJ1-1,ASSVGAGALVNTEAF
NA,TRBV14,TRBJ1-4,ASSHREGKLF
NA,TRBV11-2,TRBJ1-1,ASSLQTGVGTEAF
NA,TRBV28,TRBJ1-2,ASRGGAGAYGYT
few,TRBV10-3,TRBJ2-7,AISDFGSTYEQY
NA,TRBV12-3/TRBV12-4,TRBJ2-3,ASSLNLNTQY
NA,TRBV7-9,TRBJ1-3,ASSPYSSGNTIY
NA,TRBV28,TRBJ1-4,ASSLIVNEKLF
NA,TRBV14,TRBJ1-1,ASSPGQIMNTEAF
NA,TRBV19,TRBJ1-2,ASSIFGQTYGYT
NA,TRBV10-2,TRBJ1-3,ASSVKGAGGNTIY
NA,TRBV6-5,TRBJ1-4,ASRDPAGVGEKLF
NA,TRBV5-1,TRBJ1-5,ASSLGVGQNQPQH
NA,TRBV29-1,TRBJ1-1,STTPRGRNTEAF
NA,TRBV6-5,TRBJ1-2,ASSYEARPRFYGYT